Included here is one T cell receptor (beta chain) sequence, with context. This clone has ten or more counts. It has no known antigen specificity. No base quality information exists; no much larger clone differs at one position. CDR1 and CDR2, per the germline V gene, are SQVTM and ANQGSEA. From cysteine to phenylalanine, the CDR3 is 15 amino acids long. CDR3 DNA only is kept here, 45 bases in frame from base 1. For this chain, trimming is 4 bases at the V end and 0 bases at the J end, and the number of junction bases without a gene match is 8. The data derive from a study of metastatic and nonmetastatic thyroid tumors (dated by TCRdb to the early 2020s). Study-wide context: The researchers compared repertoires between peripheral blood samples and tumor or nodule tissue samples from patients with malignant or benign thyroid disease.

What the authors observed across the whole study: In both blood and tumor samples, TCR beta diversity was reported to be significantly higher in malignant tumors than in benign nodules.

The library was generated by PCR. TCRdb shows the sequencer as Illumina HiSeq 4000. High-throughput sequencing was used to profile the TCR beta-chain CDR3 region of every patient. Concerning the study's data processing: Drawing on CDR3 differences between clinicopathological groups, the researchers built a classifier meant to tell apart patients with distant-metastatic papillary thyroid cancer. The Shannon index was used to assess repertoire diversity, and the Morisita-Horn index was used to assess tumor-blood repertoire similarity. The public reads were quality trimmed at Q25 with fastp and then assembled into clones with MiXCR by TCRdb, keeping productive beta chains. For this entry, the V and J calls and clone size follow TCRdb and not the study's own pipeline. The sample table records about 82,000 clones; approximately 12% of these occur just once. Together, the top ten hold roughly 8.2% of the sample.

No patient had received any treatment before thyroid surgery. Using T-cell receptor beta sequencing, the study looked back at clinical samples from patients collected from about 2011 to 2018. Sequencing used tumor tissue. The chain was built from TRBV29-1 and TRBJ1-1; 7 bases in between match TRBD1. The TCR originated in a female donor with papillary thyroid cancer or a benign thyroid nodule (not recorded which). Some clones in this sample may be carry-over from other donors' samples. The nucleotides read TGCAGCGTTGTACAGGGGACTTGGGTGAACACTGAAGCTTTCTTT. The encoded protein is CSVVQGTWVNTEAFF.